The next 2 T cell receptor beta chains were all read from a single sample in a study of control samples from healthy donors and cancer patients. TCRdb's copy holds only in-frame clones and misses some; the assay was immunoSEQ multiplex PCR. The sample shows 84,000 or so clones, around 80% of them seen only once. Sequencing was carried out using PBMCs. These receptors were taken from a man in his fifties or sixties with head and neck cancer.

This clone was seen a single time. The rearrangement joins TRBV5-8 to TRBJ2-1, with D possibly TRBD2 on 6 matching bases. The V gene lost 0 bases and the J gene lost 4 bases, with 11 bases spanning the gap. Germline V CDR1 and CDR2: SGHTS, YDEGEE. The CDR3 runs 15 residues. In DNA, the CDR3 is TGTGCCAGCAGCTTGGAGGCTAGCGCATACAATGAGCAGTTCTTC. This encodes CASSLEASAYNEQFF.

This clone was seen only a few times. CDR3 nucleotide sequence: TGTGCCAGCAGCTTAGCGGGGAAGGACTATGGCTACACCTTC. Residues: CASSLAGKDYGYTF. The chain has TRBV7-2 and TRBJ1-2; unclear D gene. Trimming removed 0 bases at V and 3 bases at J, with 8 bases between. In germline, CDR1 is SGHTA, CDR2 FQGNSA. The CDR3 covers 14 residues.